The next 10 T cell receptor beta chains were all read from a single sample in a study of blood T cell repertoires in COVID-19. Using immunoSEQ multiplex PCR, the repertoire was profiled, and TCRdb retains in-frame clones only, with some absent. The sample lists approximately 210,000 clones; roughly 90% were seen once. Sequencing used peripheral blood. These receptors were collected from a woman aged 40-49 years with acute or convalescent COVID-19.

This sequence joins TRBV24-1 and TRBJ2-1; no clear D. With 5 bases removed from V and 10 bases from J, the gap between germline ends came to 20 bases. The CDR3 length is 15 residues. Per germline, CDR1 KGHDR and CDR2 SFDVKD. CDR3 residues: CATSGASAGMEEQFF. The CDR3 nucleotides are TGTGCCACCAGTGGGGCTTCGGCCGGTATGGAAGAGCAGTTCTTC.

The chain links TRBV29-1 to TRBJ1-2; D might be TRBD1 (5 bases). CDR1 SQVTM and CDR2 ANQGSEA come from the germline V gene. The CDR3 covers 15 residues. V lost 2 bases and J lost 7, with 20 bases in between. The CDR3 loop is CSVELGLGLGGGYTF. The CDR3 DNA reads as TGCAGCGTTGAACTAGGCCTCGGACTCGGGGGTGGCTACACCTTC.

The rearrangement joins TRBV25-1 to TRBJ1-1; D not resolved. The germline V gene encodes CDR1 MGHDK and CDR2 SYGVNS. Trimming removed 2 bases at V and 1 base at J, with 11 bases between. The CDR3 totals 15 residues. The CDR3 here is CASSEALAGNTEAFF. DNA of the CDR3: TGTGCCAGCAGTGAAGCTCTCGCGGGGAACACTGAAGCTTTCTTT.

V gene TRBV19 combines with J gene TRBJ1-2; no clear D gene. CDR3 length equals 15 residues. CDR1 LNHDA and CDR2 SQIVND come from the germline V gene (reference sequence). The ends were cut back, 2 bases at V and 6 bases at J, with 16 bases in the middle. CDR3 residues: CASSIRSKGVDGYTF. The CDR3 DNA reads as TGTGCCAGTAGTATAAGGAGCAAGGGAGTCGATGGCTACACCTTC.

J is TRBJ1-2 and V is TRBV7-2, with 10 bases fitting TRBD1. This CDR3 is built from 15 residues. Germline V gives CDR1 SGHTA, CDR2 FQGNSA. Trimming at V came to 5 bases and at J to 0 bases, leaving 3 bases not matched to a gene. The CDR3 reads CASSPDRGPNYGYTF. CDR3 nucleotide sequence: TGTGCCAGCAGCCCCGACAGGGGGCCTAACTATGGCTACACCTTC.

The chain carries TRBV3-1 (or the pseudogene TRBV3-2) and TRBJ1-6; 8 bases are a match to TRBD1. The V gene's germline CDR1 is LGHDT and CDR2 YNNKEL (reference sequence). The CDR3 spans 15 residues. With V trimmed by 0 bases and J by 8 bases, 3 bases remained unmatched. For the CDR3, the DNA is TGTGCCAGCAGCCAAGAAGCAGGGGGCTATTCACCCCTCCACTTT. This translates into CASSQEAGGYSPLHF.

The CDR3: CASSRGDYNSPLHF. CDR3 DNA: TGTGCCAGCAGCCGGGGAGACTATAATTCACCCCTCCACTTT. The V gene is TRBV7-9, the J gene TRBJ1-6; D unresolved. Germline V gene sequence: CDR1 SEHNR, CDR2 FQNEAQ (reference sequence). The CDR3 sequence is 14 residues long. Trimming took 5 bases from V and 3 from J, leaving 8 bases between them.

The chain combines TRBV20-1 with TRBJ1-1, with 7 nucleotides matching TRBD1. Germline CDR1 is DFQATT and CDR2 is SNEGSKA (reference sequence). The CDR3 contains 11 residues. The V segment lost 6 bases and the J segment 11 bases; nucleotides outside the gene matches: 9. Here the CDR3 DNA reads TGCAGTGCCGAGGACAGGATGGTGGCTTTCTTT. Translating it yields CSAEDRMVAFF.

The chain employs TRBV10-3 and TRBJ1-4, with 7 bases that match TRBD1. Trimming cost V 3 bases and J 5 bases; bases outside gene matches: 6. This CDR3 has 15 residues. CDR1 and CDR2 (germline): ENHRY, SYGVKD. CDR3 loop: CAISDPGQLNEKLFF. For the CDR3, the DNA is TGTGCCATCAGTGACCCGGGACAGTTAAATGAAAAACTGTTTTTT.

This chain joins TRBV5-3 and TRBJ2-3; TRBD2 agrees at 8 bases. TRBV5-3 is known as an ORF, though its function is uncertain. V was clipped by 0 bases and J by 2 bases; unmatched bases: 5. This CDR3 is built from 16 residues. Here the CDR3 DNA reads TGTGCCAGAAGCTTGGCGGGACTAGTTATCACAGATACGCAGTATTTT. Amino acids: CARSLAGLVITDTQYF.